This TCR beta chain was identified during a study of regulatory T cells in long-lasting Graves disease. Turning to the study itself: Recently diagnosed Graves' patients had received antithyroid drugs for under 3 months.

Arm-PCR with iRepertoire HTBI primers amplified the CDR3 regions for these TCR beta libraries. MiXCR, applied by TCRdb to the multiplex PCR reads, yields one record per CDR3 protein. The sample lists around 400,000 distinct CDR3 sequences; 15% to 19% were seen once. Worth noting for this clonotype: At one end, the junction sequence differs from germline, possibly due to a read error.

This CDR3 is 14 amino acids long. CDR1 is KGHSH, CDR2 LQKENI, per germline. Time point reported: newly diagnosed GD, antithyroid drugs for less than 3 months. PBMC RNA was the source of the TCR library. The V and J genes are TRBV18 and TRBJ1-5, with D unclear. The sequences come from peripheral blood mononuclear cells (PBMCs), collected at new diagnosis, from a patient treated with antithyroid drugs. The source of this sequence is a female donor with Graves disease. CDR3 in amino acids: CAGSPGRSYQPQHF. CDR3 DNA: TGTGCCGGCTCACCAGGCAGGAGCTATCAGCCCCAGCATTTT.